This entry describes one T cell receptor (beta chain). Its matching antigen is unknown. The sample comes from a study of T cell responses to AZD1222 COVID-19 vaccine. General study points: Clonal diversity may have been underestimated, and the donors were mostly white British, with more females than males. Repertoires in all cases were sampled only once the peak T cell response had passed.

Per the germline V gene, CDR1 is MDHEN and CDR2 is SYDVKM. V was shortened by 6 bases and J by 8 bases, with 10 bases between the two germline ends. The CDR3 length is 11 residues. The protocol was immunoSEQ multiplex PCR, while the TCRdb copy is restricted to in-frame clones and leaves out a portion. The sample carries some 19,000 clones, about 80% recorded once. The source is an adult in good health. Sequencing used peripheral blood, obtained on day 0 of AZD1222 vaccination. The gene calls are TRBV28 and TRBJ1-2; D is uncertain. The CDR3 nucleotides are TGTGCCAGCAGCACGAATCTCGGCTACACCTTC. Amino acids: CASSTNLGYTF.